These T cell receptor beta chains were read from a single sample in a study of T cell responses to AZD1222 COVID-19 vaccine. Sequencing used immunoSEQ multiplex PCR; TCRdb keeps in-frame clones, though not all of them. The table has roughly 100,000 clones, 85% to 90% seen once; the top ten hold about 2.5%. The sample was peripheral blood, taken on day 0 of AZD1222 vaccination. The receptors derive from an adult in good health. The CDR3 runs from the conserved cysteine through the conserved F or W. A D gene is named only where the DNA matches it firmly. For some rows the clone size is stated as once, few or many, or as a class when expanded; others skip it.

v_gene	d_gene	abundance	j_gene	CDR3nt	CDR3aa
TRBV5-6	TRBD1	.	TRBJ1-2	TGTGCCAGCAGCGCAACAGGGGGTGGCTACACCTTC	CASSATGGGYTF
TRBV7-9	TRBD1	once	TRBJ1-4	TGTGCCAGCAGCTTTACAGGGGCTCGGGAAAAACTGTTTTTT	CASSFTGAREKLFF
TRBV12-3/TRBV12-4	.	.	TRBJ2-7	TGTGCCAGCAGTTTCGGGCTGAGCTACGAGCAGTACTTC	CASSFGLSYEQYF
TRBV5-1	.	.	TRBJ2-2	TGCGCCAGCAGCGCGACCTTAGGGAACACCGGGGAGCTGTTTTTT	CASSATLGNTGELFF
TRBV28	.	.	TRBJ1-2	TGTGCCAGCACCTTGACCCCAGTTTATGGCTACACCTTC	CASTLTPVYGYTF
TRBV19	.	.	TRBJ1-5	TGTGCCAGTAGTATAGGACTTTTTAGCAATCAGCCCCAGCATTTT	CASSIGLFSNQPQHF
TRBV10-2	.	few	TRBJ2-3	TGCGCCAGCAGCAAACTAGATCCCACAAGAGATACGCAGTATTTT	CASSKLDPTRDTQYF
TRBV2	TRBD1	.	TRBJ2-7	TGTGCCAGCAGTGAGTACAGGGGCCCGTACGAGCAGTACTTC	CASSEYRGPYEQYF
TRBV6-5	.	.	TRBJ2-7	TGTGCCAGCAGCCACGGGTCCGAGTACGAGCAGTACTTC	CASSHGSEYEQYF
TRBV13	TRBD2	.	TRBJ2-2	TGTGCCAGCAGCATACTAGCGGGAGGGCCGTCCGGGGAGCTGTTTTTT	CASSILAGGPSGELFF
TRBV12-5	.	.	TRBJ1-5	TGTGCTAGTGGCCGCACAGGGATTAGCAATCAGCCCCAGCATTTT	CASGRTGISNQPQHF
TRBV9	TRBD1	.	TRBJ2-2	TGTGCCAGCGGACTACAGGGGGCCACCGGGGAGCTGTTTTTT	CASGLQGATGELFF
TRBV12-3/TRBV12-4	.	.	TRBJ1-3	TGTGCCAGCAGTCGCGACACAGGCGCCATATATTTT	CASSRDTGAIYF
TRBV3-1/TRBV3-2	.	.	TRBJ2-3	TGTGCCAGCAGCCAGCGGGGAGCAGATACGCAGTATTTT	CASSQRGADTQYF
TRBV7-2	.	.	TRBJ1-6	TGTGCCAGCAGCTTAGATGCCGGAAGCTCCTATAATTCACCCCTCCACTTT	CASSLDAGSSYNSPLHF
TRBV2	TRBD1	once	TRBJ1-1	TGTGCCCTCTCAGGGGGAGGGGGCACTGAAGCTTTCTTT	CALSGGGGTEAFF
TRBV18	.	.	TRBJ2-3	TGTGCCAGCTCACCACGATCTGTGGGGACAGATACGCAGTATTTT	CASSPRSVGTDTQYF
TRBV19	.	.	TRBJ2-1	TGTGCCAGTAGCGACAGTTACAATGAGCAGTTCTTC	CASSDSYNEQFF
TRBV5-1	TRBD1	few	TRBJ2-5	TGCGCCAGCAGCTTGCATCGGACAGGGACATACCGAGAGACCCAGTACTTC	CASSLHRTGTYRETQYF
TRBV6-6	.	once	TRBJ2-7	TGTGCCAGCAGCTTATACGGTACCTACGAGCAGTACTTC	CASSLYGTYEQYF
TRBV19	TRBD1	.	TRBJ1-1	TGTGCCAGTAGCCCGGACAGGGAGAACACTGAAGCTTTCTTT	CASSPDRENTEAFF
TRBV5-4	TRBD2	.	TRBJ2-2	TGTGCCAGCAGCTTGACCCCCTGGCTGAGGGAGGGGACCGGGGAGCTGTTTTTT	CASSLTPWLREGTGELFF
TRBV19	TRBD1	.	TRBJ2-2	TGTGCCAGTAGTCCCGGGACAGGGCTAAAGGAGCTGTTTTTT	CASSPGTGLKELFF
TRBV5-1	TRBD1	.	TRBJ1-6	TGCGCCAGCAGCCCAACCGGGACAGAACATTCACCCCTCCACTTT	CASSPTGTEHSPLHF
TRBV4-1	.	.	TRBJ2-1	TGCGCCAGCAGCCAGATCGACATTATAGCCTACAATGAGCAGTTCTTC	CASSQIDIIAYNEQFF
TRBV5-4	.	.	TRBJ2-7	TGTGCCAGCAGCTTGGATAGGTTCTCCTACGAGCAGTACTTC	CASSLDRFSYEQYF
TRBV5-1	TRBD2	.	TRBJ2-3	TGCGCCAGCAGCTTGGAAAGTAGCGGGGGGGCAGATACGCAGTATTTT	CASSLESSGGADTQYF
TRBV2	.	.	TRBJ2-7	TGTGCCAGCACTGGGACCGTTCCCTACGAGCAGTACTTC	CASTGTVPYEQYF
TRBV7-9	TRBD2	.	TRBJ2-1	TGTGCCAGCAGCGCGCCGGGCGGGAGGGTGCCCGTATACAATGAGCAGTTCTTC	CASSAPGGRVPVYNEQFF